Listed here are 2 T cell receptor beta chains from one sample, sequenced in a study of blood T cells in healthy people across ages. Through a sample-barcoded 5' primer and a J-beta primer mix, a second PCR was run for roughly 7 to 12 cycles. TCRdb re-derived calls from the 5' RACE reads in MiXCR, one entry per CDR3 protein. The sample holds about 1.7 million distinct CDR3 sequences, 28% seen once. The specimen was blood. The receptors derive from a woman aged 30 to 39 in good health.

The rearrangement links TRBV29-1 to TRBJ2-1; 10 bases fit TRBD2. The germline CDR1 and CDR2 sequences are SQVTM and ANQGSEA. This CDR3 comprises 14 residues. The J segment lost 9 bases and the V segment lost 0 bases, leaving 5 bases of the junction unmatched. CDR3: CSVEEPSGRCEQFF. The DNA of the CDR3 is TGCAGCGTTGAAGAACCTAGCGGGAGATGTGAGCAGTTCTTC.

This clonotype was counted a few times. The chain carries TRBV7-2 and TRBJ2-1; D remains unclear. The CDR3 sequence is 12 residues long. Germline loops: CDR1 SGHTA, CDR2 FQGNSA. The V end was cut by 6 bases, the J end by 7 bases, with 10 bases between. CDR3 sequence: CASRIGVNEQFF. In DNA form, the CDR3 reads TGTGCCAGCAGGATTGGCGTAAATGAGCAGTTCTTC.